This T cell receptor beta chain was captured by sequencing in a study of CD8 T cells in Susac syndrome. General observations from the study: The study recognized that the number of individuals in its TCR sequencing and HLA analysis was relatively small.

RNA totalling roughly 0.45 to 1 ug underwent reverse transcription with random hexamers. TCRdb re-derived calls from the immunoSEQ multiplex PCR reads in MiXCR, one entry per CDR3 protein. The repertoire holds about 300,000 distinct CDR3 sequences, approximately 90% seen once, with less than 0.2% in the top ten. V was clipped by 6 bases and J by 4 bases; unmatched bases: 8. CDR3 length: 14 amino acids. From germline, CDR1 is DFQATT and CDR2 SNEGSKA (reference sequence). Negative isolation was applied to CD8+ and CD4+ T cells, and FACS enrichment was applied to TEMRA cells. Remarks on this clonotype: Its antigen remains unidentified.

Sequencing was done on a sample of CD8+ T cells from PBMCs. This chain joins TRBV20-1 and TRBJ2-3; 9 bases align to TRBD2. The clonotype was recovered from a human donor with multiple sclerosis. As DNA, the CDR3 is TGCAGTGCCAAATCTAGCGGGGATTCAGATACGCAGTATTTT. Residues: CSAKSSGDSDTQYF.